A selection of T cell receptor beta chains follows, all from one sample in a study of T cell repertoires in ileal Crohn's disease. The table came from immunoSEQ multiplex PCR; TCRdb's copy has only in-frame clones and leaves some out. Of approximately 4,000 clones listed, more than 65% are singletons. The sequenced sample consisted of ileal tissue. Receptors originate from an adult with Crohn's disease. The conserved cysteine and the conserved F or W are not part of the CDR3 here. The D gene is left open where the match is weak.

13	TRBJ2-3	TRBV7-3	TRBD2	ASSFTSGDTDTQY
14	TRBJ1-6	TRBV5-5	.	ASSRDTSGRNSPLH
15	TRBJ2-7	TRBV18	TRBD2	ASSPGASGGSTYEQY
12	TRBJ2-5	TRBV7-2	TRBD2	ASSPGLAGFGQY
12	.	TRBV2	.	ASSNRGGLYEQY
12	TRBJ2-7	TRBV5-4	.	ASSLGRGGYEQY
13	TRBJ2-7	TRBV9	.	ASSRGLGISYEQY
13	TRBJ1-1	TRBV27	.	ASSLSTGVDTGAF
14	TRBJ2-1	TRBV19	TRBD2	ASSLAGADPYNEQF
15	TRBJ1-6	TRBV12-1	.	ASSPRHRGLHNSPLH
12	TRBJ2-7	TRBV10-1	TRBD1	ASTKTGASYEQY
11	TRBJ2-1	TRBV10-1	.	ASGSGNYNEQF
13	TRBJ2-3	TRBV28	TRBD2	ASSGAGAITDTQY
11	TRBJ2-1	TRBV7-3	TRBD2	ASSLTSGGPQF
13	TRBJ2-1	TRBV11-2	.	ASSLFGSVYNEQF
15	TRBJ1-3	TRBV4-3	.	ASSQGRQLTHGNTIY
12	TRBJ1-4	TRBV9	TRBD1	ASSAQGAVEKLF
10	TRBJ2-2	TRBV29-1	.	SVEKGSGELF
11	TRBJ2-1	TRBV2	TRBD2	ASSETSGVEQF
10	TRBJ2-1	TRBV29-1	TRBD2	SSSGVYNEQF
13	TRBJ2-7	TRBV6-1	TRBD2	ASSEAGGVGYEQY
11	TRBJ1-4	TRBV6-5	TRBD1	ASSRQGENKLF
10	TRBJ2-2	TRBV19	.	ASSIITGELF
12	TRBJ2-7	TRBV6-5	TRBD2	ASSPLGLAGVPY
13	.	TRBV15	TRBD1	ATSSLGQGQGEQY
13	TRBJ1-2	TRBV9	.	ASSVGDITVYGYT
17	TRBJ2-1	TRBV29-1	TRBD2	SVLAYLAGASFSYNEQF
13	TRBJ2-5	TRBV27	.	ASSLSGQHQETQY
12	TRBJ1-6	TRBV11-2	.	ASSLSGGNSPLH
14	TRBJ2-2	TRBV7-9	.	ASSLLTARNTGELF
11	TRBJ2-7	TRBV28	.	ASDGGAQYEQY
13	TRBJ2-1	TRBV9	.	ASSPRDRTYNEQF
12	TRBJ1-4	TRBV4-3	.	ASSLYGGNEKLF
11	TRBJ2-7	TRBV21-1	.	ATNTGGHYEQY
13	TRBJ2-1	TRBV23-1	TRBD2	ASMGTRETYNEQF
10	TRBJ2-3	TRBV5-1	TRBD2	ASSSSGGLQY
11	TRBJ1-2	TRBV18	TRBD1	ASSPDREHGYT
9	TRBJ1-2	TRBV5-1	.	ASSDSYGYT
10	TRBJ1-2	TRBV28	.	ASNTGKSGYT
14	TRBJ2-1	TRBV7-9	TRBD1	ASSFPGTGEVDEQF
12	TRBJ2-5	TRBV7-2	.	ASSLNRGGETQY
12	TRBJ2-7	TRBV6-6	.	ASSSRTPEDEQY
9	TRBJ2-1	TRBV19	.	ASGDNNEQF
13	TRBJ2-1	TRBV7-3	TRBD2	ASSRGLAAGNEQF
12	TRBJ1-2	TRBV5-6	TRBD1	ASSSRGRGYGYT
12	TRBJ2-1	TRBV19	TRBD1	ASSIGQGRHEQF
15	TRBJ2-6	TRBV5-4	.	ASSLGGVSSGANVLT
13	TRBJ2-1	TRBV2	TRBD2	ASSESGSGSYEQF
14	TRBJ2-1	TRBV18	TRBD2	ASSPPTSGGNNEQF
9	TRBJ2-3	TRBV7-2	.	ASSLRVSQY
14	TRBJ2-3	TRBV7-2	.	ASSSSGGGLTDTQY
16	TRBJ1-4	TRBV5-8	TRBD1	ASSLWFQAGQSNEKLF
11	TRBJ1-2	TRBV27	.	ASSLSTGVGYT
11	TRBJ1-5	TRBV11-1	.	ASSLGLNQPQH
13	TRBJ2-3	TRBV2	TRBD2	ASSEAPSGADTQY
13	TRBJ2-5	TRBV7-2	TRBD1	ASMGQPLLRETQY
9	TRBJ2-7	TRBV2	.	ASRGLYEQY
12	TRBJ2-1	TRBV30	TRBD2	AWSRNGGTDEQF
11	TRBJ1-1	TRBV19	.	ASSPYMNTEAF
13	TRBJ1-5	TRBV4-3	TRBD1	ASSQDRGGGQPQH